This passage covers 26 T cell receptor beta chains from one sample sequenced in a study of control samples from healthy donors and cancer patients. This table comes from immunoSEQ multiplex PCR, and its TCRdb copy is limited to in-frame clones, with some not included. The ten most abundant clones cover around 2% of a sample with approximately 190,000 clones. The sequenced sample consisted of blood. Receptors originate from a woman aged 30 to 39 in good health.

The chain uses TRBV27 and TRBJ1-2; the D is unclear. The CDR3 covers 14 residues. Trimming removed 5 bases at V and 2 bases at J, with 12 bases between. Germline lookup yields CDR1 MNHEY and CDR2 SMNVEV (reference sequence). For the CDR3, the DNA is TGTGCCAGCAGTCCCCACGACGGGAACTATGGCTACACCTTC. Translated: CASSPHDGNYGYTF.

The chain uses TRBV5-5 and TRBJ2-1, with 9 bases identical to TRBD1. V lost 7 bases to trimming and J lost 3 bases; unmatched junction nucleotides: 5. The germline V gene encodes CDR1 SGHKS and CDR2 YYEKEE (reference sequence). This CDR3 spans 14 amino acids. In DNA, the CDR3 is TGTGCCAGCGGGGGGACAGGGCTCTACAATGAGCAGTTCTTC. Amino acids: CASGGTGLYNEQFF.

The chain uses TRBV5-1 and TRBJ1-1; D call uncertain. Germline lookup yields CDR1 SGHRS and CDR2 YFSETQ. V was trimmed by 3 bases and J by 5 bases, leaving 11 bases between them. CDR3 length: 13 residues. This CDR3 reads CASSSAPGTEAFF. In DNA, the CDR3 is TGCGCCAGCAGCTCTGCTCCGGGGACTGAAGCTTTCTTT.

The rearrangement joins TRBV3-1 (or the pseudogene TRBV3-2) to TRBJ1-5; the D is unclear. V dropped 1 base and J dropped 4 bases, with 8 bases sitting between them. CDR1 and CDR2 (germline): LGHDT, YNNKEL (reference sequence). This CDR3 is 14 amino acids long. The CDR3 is CASSQGAGNQPQHF. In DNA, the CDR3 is TGTGCCAGCAGCCAAGGGGCGGGGAATCAGCCCCAGCATTTT.

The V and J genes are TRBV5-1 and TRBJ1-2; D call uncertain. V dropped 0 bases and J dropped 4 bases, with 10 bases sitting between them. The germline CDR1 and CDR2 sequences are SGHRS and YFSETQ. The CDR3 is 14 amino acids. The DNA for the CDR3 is TGCGCCAGCAGCTTGGGAGGCCGGATCTATGGCTACACCTTC. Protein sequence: CASSLGGRIYGYTF.

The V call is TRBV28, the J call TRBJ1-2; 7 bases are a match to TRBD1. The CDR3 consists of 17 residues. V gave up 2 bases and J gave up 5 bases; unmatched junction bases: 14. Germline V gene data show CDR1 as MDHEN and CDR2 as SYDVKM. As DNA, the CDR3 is TGTGCCAGCAGTTTAACCCTAAGAAGACAGGGCGTGTATGGCTACACCTTC. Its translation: CASSLTLRRQGVYGYTF.

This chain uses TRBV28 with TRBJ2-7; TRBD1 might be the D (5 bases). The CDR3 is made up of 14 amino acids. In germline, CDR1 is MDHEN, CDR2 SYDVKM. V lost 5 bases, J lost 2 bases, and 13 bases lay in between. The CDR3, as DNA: TGTGCCAGCAGTCCACAACAGGACACCTACGAGCAGTACTTC. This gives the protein CASSPQQDTYEQYF.

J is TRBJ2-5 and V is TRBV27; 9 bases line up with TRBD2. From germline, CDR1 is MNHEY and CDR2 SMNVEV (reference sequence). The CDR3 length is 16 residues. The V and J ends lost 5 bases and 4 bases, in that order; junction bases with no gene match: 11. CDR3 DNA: TGTGCCAGCAGTCTAACGACTAGCGGTGCTGGAGAGACCCAGTACTTC. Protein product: CASSLTTSGAGETQYF.

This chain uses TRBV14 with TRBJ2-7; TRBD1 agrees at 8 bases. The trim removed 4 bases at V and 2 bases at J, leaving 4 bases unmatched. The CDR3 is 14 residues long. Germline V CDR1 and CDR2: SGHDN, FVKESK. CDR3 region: CASSLMTGAYEQYF. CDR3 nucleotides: TGTGCCAGCAGCCTAATGACAGGGGCCTACGAGCAGTACTTC.

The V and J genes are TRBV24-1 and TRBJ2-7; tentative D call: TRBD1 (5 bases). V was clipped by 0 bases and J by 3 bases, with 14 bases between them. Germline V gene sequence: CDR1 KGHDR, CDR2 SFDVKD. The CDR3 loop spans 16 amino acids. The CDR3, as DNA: TGTGCCACCAGTGATTTGGTACAGAGTAGGGGCTACGAGCAGTACTTC. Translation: CATSDLVQSRGYEQYF.

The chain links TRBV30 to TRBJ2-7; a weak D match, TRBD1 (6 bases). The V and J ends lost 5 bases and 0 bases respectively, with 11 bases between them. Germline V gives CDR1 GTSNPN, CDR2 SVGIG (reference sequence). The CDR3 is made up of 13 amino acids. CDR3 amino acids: CAWARDISYEQYF. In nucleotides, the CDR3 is TGTGCCTGGGCTCGGGACATCTCCTACGAGCAGTACTTC.

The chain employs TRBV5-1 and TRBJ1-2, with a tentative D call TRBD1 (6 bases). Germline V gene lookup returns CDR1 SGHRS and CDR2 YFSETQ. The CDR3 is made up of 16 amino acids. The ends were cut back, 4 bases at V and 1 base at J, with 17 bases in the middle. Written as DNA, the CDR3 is TGCGCCAGCAGCCCACAGGGAACCCTCTTTAACTATGGCTACACCTTC. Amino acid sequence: CASSPQGTLFNYGYTF.

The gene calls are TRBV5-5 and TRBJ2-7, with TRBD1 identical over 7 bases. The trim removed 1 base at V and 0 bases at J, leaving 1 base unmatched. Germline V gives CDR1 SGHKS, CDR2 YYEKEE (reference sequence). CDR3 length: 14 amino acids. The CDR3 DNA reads TGTGCCAGCAGCTTGAGGGACAGCTCCTACGAGCAGTACTTC. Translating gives CASSLRDSSYEQYF.

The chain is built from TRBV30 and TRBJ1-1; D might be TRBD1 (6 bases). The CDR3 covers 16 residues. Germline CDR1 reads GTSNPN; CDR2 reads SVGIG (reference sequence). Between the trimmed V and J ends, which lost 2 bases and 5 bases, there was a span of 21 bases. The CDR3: CAWSRQIVRGGTEAFF. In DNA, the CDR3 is TGTGCCTGGAGTCGTCAGATAGTCAGGGGAGGGACTGAAGCTTTCTTT.

For the CDR3, the DNA is TGTGCCAGCACCACGGATGTCCTCGGGGCTTTCTTT. Translating it yields CASTTDVLGAFF. The gene calls are TRBV28 and TRBJ1-1, with D uncertain. Germline V gene lookup returns CDR1 MDHEN and CDR2 SYDVKM. This CDR3 has 12 residues. V dropped 7 bases and J dropped 11 bases, with 17 bases sitting between them.

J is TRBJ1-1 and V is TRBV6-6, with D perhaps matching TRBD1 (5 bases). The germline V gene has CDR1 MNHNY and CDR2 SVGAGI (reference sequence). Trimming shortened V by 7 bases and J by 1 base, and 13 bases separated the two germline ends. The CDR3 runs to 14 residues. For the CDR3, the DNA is TGTGCCAGCATCGGGGCACCCCAGAACACTGAAGCTTTCTTT. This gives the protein CASIGAPQNTEAFF.

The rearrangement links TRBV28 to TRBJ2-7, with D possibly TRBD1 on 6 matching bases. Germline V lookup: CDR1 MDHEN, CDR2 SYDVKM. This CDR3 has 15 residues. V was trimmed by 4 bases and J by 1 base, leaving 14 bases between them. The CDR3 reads CASSSQGLGSYEQYF. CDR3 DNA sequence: TGTGCCAGCAGTTCGCAGGGGTTGGGTTCCTACGAGCAGTACTTC.

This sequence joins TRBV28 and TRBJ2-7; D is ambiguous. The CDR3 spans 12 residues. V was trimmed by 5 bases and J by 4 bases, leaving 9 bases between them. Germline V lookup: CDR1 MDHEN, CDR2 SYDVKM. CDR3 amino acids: CASSPFLYEQYF. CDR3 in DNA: TGTGCCAGCAGTCCATTTTTATACGAGCAGTACTTC.

DNA for the CDR3: TGCGCCAGCAGCTTCGAGAGGGAAAGAGGCTACACCTTC. This translates into CASSFERERGYTF. V gene TRBV5-1 combines with J gene TRBJ1-2, with D uncertain. The germline V gene encodes CDR1 SGHRS and CDR2 YFSETQ. V was cut by 2 bases and J by 8 bases, with 13 bases left in between. The CDR3 runs to 13 residues.

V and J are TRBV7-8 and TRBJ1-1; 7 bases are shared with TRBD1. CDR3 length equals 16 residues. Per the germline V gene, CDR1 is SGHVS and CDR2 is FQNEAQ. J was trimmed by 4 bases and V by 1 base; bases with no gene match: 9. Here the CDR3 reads CASSLVVTGTGTEAFF. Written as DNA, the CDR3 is TGTGCCAGCAGCTTAGTGGTGACAGGGACGGGCACTGAAGCTTTCTTT. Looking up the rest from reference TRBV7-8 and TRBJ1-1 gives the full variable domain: GAGVSQSPRYKVAKRGQDVALRCDPISGHVSLFWYQQALGQGPEFLTYFQNEAQLDKSGLPSDRFFAERPEGSVSTLKIQRTQQEDSAVYLCASSLVVTGTGTEAFFGQGTRLTVV.

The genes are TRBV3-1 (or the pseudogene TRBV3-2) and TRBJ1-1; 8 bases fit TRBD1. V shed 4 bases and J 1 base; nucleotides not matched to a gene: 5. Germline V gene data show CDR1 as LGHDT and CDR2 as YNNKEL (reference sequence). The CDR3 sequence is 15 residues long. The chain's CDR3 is CASSLPGTGNTEAFF. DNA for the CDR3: TGTGCCAGCAGCCTCCCCGGGACAGGGAACACTGAAGCTTTCTTT.

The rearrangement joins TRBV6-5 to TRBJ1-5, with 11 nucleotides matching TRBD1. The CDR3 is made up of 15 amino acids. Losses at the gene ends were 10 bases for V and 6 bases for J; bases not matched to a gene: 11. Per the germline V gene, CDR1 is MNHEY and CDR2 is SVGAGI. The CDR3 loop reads CATRGGTGGPQPQHF. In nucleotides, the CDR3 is TGTGCCACGCGTGGCGGGACAGGGGGACCTCAGCCCCAGCATTTT.

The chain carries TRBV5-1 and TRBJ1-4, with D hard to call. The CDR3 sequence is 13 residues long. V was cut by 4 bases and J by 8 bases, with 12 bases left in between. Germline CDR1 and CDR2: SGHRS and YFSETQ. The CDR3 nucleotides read TGCGCCAGCAGCCCCGTCACGCTCGAAAAACTGTTTTTT. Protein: CASSPVTLEKLFF.

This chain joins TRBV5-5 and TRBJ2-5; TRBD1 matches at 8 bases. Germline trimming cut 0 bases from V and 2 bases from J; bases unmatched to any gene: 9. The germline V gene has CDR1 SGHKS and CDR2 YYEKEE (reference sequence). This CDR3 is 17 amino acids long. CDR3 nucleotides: TGTGCCAGCAGCTTGGAGGGGCTACAGGGGGTTCAAGAGACCCAGTACTTC. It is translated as CASSLEGLQGVQETQYF.

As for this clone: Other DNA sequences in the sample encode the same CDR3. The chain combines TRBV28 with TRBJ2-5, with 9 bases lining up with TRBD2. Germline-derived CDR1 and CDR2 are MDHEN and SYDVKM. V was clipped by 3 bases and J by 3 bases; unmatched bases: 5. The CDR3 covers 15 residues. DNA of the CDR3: TGTGCCAGCAGTTTGCTAGCGGGAAGGAAAGAGACCCAGTACTTC. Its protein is CASSLLAGRKETQYF. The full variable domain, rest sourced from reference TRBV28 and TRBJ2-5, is DVKVTQSSRYLVKRTGEKVFLECVQDMDHENMFWYRQDPGLGLRLIYFSYDVKMKEKGDIPEGYSVSREKKERFSLILESASTNQTSMYLCASSLLAGRKETQYFGPGTRLLVL.

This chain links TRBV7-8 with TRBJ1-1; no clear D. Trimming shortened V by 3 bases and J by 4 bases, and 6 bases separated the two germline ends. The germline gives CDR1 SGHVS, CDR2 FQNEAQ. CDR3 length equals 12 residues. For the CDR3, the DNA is TGTGCCAGCAGCTTCTTTGGCACTGAAGCTTTCTTT. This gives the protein CASSFFGTEAFF.